This T cell receptor (beta chain) was obtained from a study of blood T cell repertoires in COVID-19. Germline V lookup: CDR1 SGHAT, CDR2 FQNNGV. This CDR3 is 14 amino acids long. V shed 1 base and J 9 bases; nucleotides not matched to a gene: 2. Some clones are missing from TCRdb's copy, which holds only in-frame ones; the method was immunoSEQ multiplex PCR. The data contain roughly 97,000 clones, more than 75% of them singletons. Specimen: peripheral blood. The chain recombines TRBV11-2 with TRBJ2-4; 11 positions match TRBD2. This TCR came from a man aged 50 or older with acute or convalescent COVID-19. The CDR3 nucleotides read TGTGCCAGCAGCTTAGCTCTAGCGGGAGGCATTCAGTACTTC. It encodes CASSLALAGGIQYF. Together with reference TRBV11-2 and TRBJ2-4, the CDR3 gives the full variable domain: EAGVAQSPRYKIIEKRQSVAFWCNPISGHATLYWYQQILGQGPKLLIQFQNNGVVDDSQLPKDRFSAERLKGVDSTLKIQPAKLEDSAVYLCASSLALAGGIQYFGAGTRLSVL.